Sequencing of this T cell receptor beta chain was carried out in a study of shared clonotypes between healthy human individuals. Study context: The composition of the donors was a couple of women and three men aged 18 to 49.

Study donors comprised healthy, HIV-negative adults devoid of recent acute infection or vaccination. The investigators split CD4+ cells into a CD45RA+ naive subset and a CD45RA-negative memory subset. This table comes from immunoSEQ multiplex PCR, and its TCRdb copy is limited to in-frame clones, with some not included. The profile shows under 600,000 clones, 97% of them singletons. The V and J ends lost 3 bases and 7 bases, in that order; junction bases with no gene match: 6. In germline, CDR1 is LNHDA, CDR2 SQIVND (reference sequence). The CDR3 has 13 amino acids. This chain links TRBV19 with TRBJ2-7; TRBD2 matches at 7 bases. This clonotype was obtained from a woman aged 25 to 39 in good health. Source material: naive CD4+ T cells sorted from blood. Subset here: CD45RA+ positively selected. CDR3 sequence reads: CASSMGGVPEQYF. DNA for the CDR3: TGTGCCAGTAGTATGGGGGGGGTTCCGGAGCAGTACTTC.